Below, 24 T cell receptor beta chains from the same sample are listed, as sequenced in a study of blood T cell repertoires in COVID-19. Clones were sequenced by immunoSEQ multiplex PCR, and TCRdb holds only the in-frame ones, with some missing. The profile shows 200,000 to 250,000 clones, 75% to 85% of them singletons. Sequenced input: peripheral blood. These receptors were obtained from a woman aged 80 or over with COVID-19, enrolled during active disease.

The chain links TRBV5-4 to TRBJ1-1; D call uncertain. The CDR3 has 15 residues. The V end lost 0 bases, the J end lost 1 base, and 10 bases lay between the germline ends. Germline CDR1 reads SGHNT; CDR2 reads YYREEE (reference sequence). CDR3 loop: CASSLGWGANTEAFF. The CDR3 bases are TGTGCCAGCAGCTTGGGGTGGGGAGCGAACACTGAAGCTTTCTTT.

This sequence joins TRBV5-1 and TRBJ2-2; TRBD2 matches 10 bases. Germline V gives CDR1 SGHRS, CDR2 YFSETQ. CDR3 length equals 14 residues. V lost 5 bases, J lost 7 bases, and 5 bases stayed unmatched. The CDR3 reads CASRLAGVNGELFF. CDR3 bases: TGCGCCAGCAGGCTAGCGGGAGTAAACGGGGAGCTGTTTTTT.

The V gene is TRBV30, the J gene TRBJ1-5; D may be TRBD1 (5 bases). CDR1 and CDR2 (germline): GTSNPN, SVGIG (reference sequence). The CDR3 sequence is 15 residues long. With 0 bases removed from V and 6 bases from J, the gap between germline ends came to 15 bases. The CDR3 reads CAWSVRTTMPQPQHF. The DNA of the CDR3 is TGTGCCTGGAGTGTGAGGACAACCATGCCTCAGCCCCAGCATTTT. Full variable domain (rest looked up from reference TRBV30 and TRBJ1-5): SQTIHQWPATLVQPVGSPLSLECTVEGTSNPNLYWYRQAAGRGLQLLFYSVGIGQISSEVPQNLSASRPQDRQFILSSKKLLLSDSGFYLCAWSVRTTMPQPQHFGDGTRLSIL.

The chain is built from TRBV6-5 and TRBJ2-3; no definite D call. This CDR3 has 12 amino acids. Trimming shortened V by 6 bases and J by 0 bases, and 4 bases separated the two germline ends. Germline CDR1 MNHEY, CDR2 SVGAGI. The CDR3 DNA sequence: TGTGCCAGCAGCTCCAGCACAGATACGCAGTATTTT. Translation gives CASSSSTDTQYF.

The chain is built from TRBV7-8 and TRBJ2-2; D may be TRBD1 (6 bases). Looked up from germline, CDR1 is SGHVS and CDR2 is FQNEAQ. There are 15 residues in the CDR3. With 5 bases removed from V and 0 bases from J, the gap between germline ends came to 10 bases. The CDR3: CASSTTGSNTGELFF. The CDR3 DNA reads as TGTGCCAGCAGCACCACAGGGTCGAACACCGGGGAGCTGTTTTTT.

As concerns this clone: The same CDR3 can be traced to other DNA sequences in this sample. This sequence joins TRBV5-1 and TRBJ1-1; 10 bases agree with TRBD1. The length of the CDR3 is 14 residues. V shed 4 bases and J 1 base; nucleotides not matched to a gene: 1. Germline loops: CDR1 SGHRS, CDR2 YFSETQ. The CDR3 spells CASSRQGANTEAFF. CDR3 in DNA: TGCGCCAGCAGCAGACAGGGGGCGAACACTGAAGCTTTCTTT.

The rearrangement links TRBV30 to TRBJ1-1, with TRBD1 as a possible D gene (6 bases). Looked up from germline, CDR1 is GTSNPN and CDR2 is SVGIG (reference sequence). This CDR3 spans 13 amino acids. With 5 bases removed from V and 0 bases from J, the gap between germline ends came to 10 bases. The CDR3: CAWAGTLNTEAFF. DNA of the CDR3: TGTGCCTGGGCCGGGACACTGAACACTGAAGCTTTCTTT. Filled out from reference TRBV30 and TRBJ1-1, the complete variable domain reads SQTIHQWPATLVQPVGSPLSLECTVEGTSNPNLYWYRQAAGRGLQLLFYSVGIGQISSEVPQNLSASRPQDRQFILSSKKLLLSDSGFYLCAWAGTLNTEAFFGQGTRLTVV.

The chain combines TRBV5-4 with TRBJ1-1; 7 positions agree with TRBD1. The V gene's germline CDR1 is SGHNT and CDR2 YYREEE (reference sequence). Trimming at V came to 2 bases and at J to 3 bases, leaving 7 bases not matched to a gene. This CDR3 is built from 15 residues. DNA of the CDR3: TGTGCCAGCAGCTTTCCGAGGGGGCCTGACACTGAAGCTTTCTTT. Its translation: CASSFPRGPDTEAFF.

The chain recombines TRBV19 with TRBJ2-5, with D perhaps TRBD1 (5 bases). Trimming pared 1 base from V and 5 bases from J, leaving 17 bases between. The germline CDR1 and CDR2 sequences are LNHDA and SQIVND (reference sequence). This CDR3 comprises 16 residues. The CDR3 is CASSIGKTGPGETQYF. The CDR3 DNA reads as TGTGCCAGTAGTATAGGTAAAACAGGTCCAGGGGAGACCCAGTACTTC. Complete variable domain (other parts from reference TRBV19 and TRBJ2-5): DGGITQSPKYLFRKEGQNVTLSCEQNLNHDAMYWYRQDPGQGLRLIYYSQIVNDFQKGDIAEGYSVSREKKESFPLTVTSAQKNPTAFYLCASSIGKTGPGETQYFGPGTRLLVL.

The chain couples TRBV7-9 to TRBJ1-1; D may be TRBD1 (6 bases). The germline CDR1 and CDR2 sequences are SEHNR and FQNEAQ (reference sequence). This CDR3 is 15 amino acids long. V shed 4 bases and J shed 1 base, with 13 bases lying between them. DNA of the CDR3: TGTGCCAGCAGCTCCAGGACAGCCGCGAACACTGAAGCTTTCTTT. Translation: CASSSRTAANTEAFF.

This clone has more than one count but fewer than ten. The DNA for the CDR3 is TGTGCCAGCTCACCAGTCCGGACAGGCGGACAAGATGGCTACACCTTC. Its protein is CASSPVRTGGQDGYTF. The chain is built from TRBV18 and TRBJ1-2; 7 positions agree with TRBD1. The J segment lost 6 bases and the V segment lost 2 bases, leaving 12 bases of the junction unmatched. Germline V gene sequence: CDR1 KGHSH, CDR2 LQKENI. This CDR3 is built from 16 residues.

The rearrangement joins TRBV24-1 to TRBJ1-1; D remains unclear. Per the germline V gene, CDR1 is KGHDR and CDR2 is SFDVKD. This CDR3 has 12 amino acids. Between the trimmed V and J ends, which lost 1 base and 8 bases, there was a span of 7 bases. CDR3 in DNA: TGTGCCACCAGTGATTTCACCGGGGAAGCTTTCTTT. Protein sequence: CATSDFTGEAFF.

The rearrangement joins TRBV28 to TRBJ2-1; 11 nucleotides line up with TRBD1. After removal of 3 bases from V and 0 bases from J, the junction contained 10 bases not matched to a gene. The CDR3 extends over 19 amino acids. The V gene's germline CDR1 is MDHEN and CDR2 SYDVKM. CDR3 sequence: CASSFSWTGGGSSYNEQFF. In DNA form, the CDR3 reads TGTGCCAGCAGTTTCTCTTGGACAGGGGGCGGGAGCTCCTACAATGAGCAGTTCTTC.

J is TRBJ1-1 and V is TRBV2; 9 positions agree with TRBD1. The J segment lost 5 bases and the V segment lost 10 bases, leaving 11 bases of the junction unmatched. The CDR3 is 14 residues long. Germline CDR1 SNHLY, CDR2 FYNNEI. The CDR3 spells CATHTGGAGTEAFF. CDR3 nucleotides: TGTGCCACCCATACAGGGGGCGCGGGGACTGAAGCTTTCTTT. Full variable domain (remainder filled in from reference TRBV2 and TRBJ1-1): EPEVTQTPSHQVTQMGQEVILRCVPISNHLYFYWYRQILGQKVEFLVSFYNNEISEKSEIFDDQFSVERPDGSNFTLKIRSTKLEDSAMYFCATHTGGAGTEAFFGQGTRLTVV.

J is TRBJ1-4 and V is TRBV18, with TRBD1 matching over 8 bases. Trimming at V came to 4 bases and at J to 6 bases, leaving 4 bases not matched to a gene. Per the germline V gene, CDR1 is KGHSH and CDR2 is LQKENI. The CDR3 covers 14 residues. CDR3 residues: CASSRQGNDEKLFF. The DNA of the CDR3 is TGTGCCAGCTCACGACAGGGGAATGATGAAAAACTGTTTTTT.

The chain couples TRBV11-1 to TRBJ2-7; no clear D. Germline assignment: CDR1 SGHAT and CDR2 FQDESV (reference sequence). Trimming shortened V by 5 bases and J by 2 bases, and 7 bases separated the two germline ends. The CDR3 has 12 amino acids. The CDR3 is CASSPNTYEQYF. CDR3 nucleotide sequence: TGTGCCAGCAGCCCGAACACCTACGAGCAGTACTTC. Filled out from reference TRBV11-1 and TRBJ2-7, the complete variable domain reads EAEVAQSPRYKITEKSQAVAFWCDPISGHATLYWYRQILGQGPELLVQFQDESVVDDSQLPKDRFSAERLKGVDSTLKIQPAELGDSAMYLCASSPNTYEQYFGPGTRLTVT.

The V and J genes are TRBV28 and TRBJ1-3; D might be TRBD1 (5 bases). V lost 7 bases, J lost 2 bases, and 12 bases lay in between. The length of the CDR3 is 14 residues. Germline values: CDR1 MDHEN, CDR2 SYDVKM. In nucleotides, the CDR3 is TGTGCCAGCAAGGGGCCGGCCACTGGAAACACCATATATTTT. Encoded protein: CASKGPATGNTIYF.

This sequence joins TRBV19 and TRBJ2-2; 7 bases align to TRBD1. This CDR3 is built from 14 residues. The V and J ends lost 5 bases and 7 bases, in that order; junction bases with no gene match: 7. Germline assignment: CDR1 LNHDA and CDR2 SQIVND (reference sequence). The CDR3 region is CASSANRGLGELFF. The CDR3 DNA follows: TGTGCCAGTAGTGCGAACAGGGGCCTCGGGGAGCTGTTTTTT.

The V gene is TRBV5-3, the J gene TRBJ2-3; 15 bases map to TRBD2. TRBV5-3 is treated as an ORF (open reading frame) with a function not yet certain. After removal of 3 bases from V and 0 bases from J, the junction contained 5 bases not matched to a gene. The CDR3 runs to 18 residues. CDR3 nucleotide sequence: TGTGCCAGAAGCTACGGGACTAGCGGGGGGTTTAGCACAGATACGCAGTATTTT. Translating it yields CARSYGTSGGFSTDTQYF.

The genes are TRBV5-6 and TRBJ1-2, with 12 nucleotides matching TRBD1. This CDR3 comprises 15 residues. J lost 7 bases, V lost 0 bases, and 4 bases had no gene match. Germline CDR1 and CDR2: SGHDT and YYEEEE. The CDR3 nucleotides read TGTGCCAGCAGCTTGGGGGGACAGGGGGCCGGTGGCTACACCTTC. It encodes CASSLGGQGAGGYTF.

This chain joins TRBV6-1 and TRBJ1-6, with 7 nucleotides matching TRBD1. Losses at the gene ends were 4 bases for V and 9 bases for J; bases not matched to a gene: 12. The CDR3 sequence is 16 residues long. Per germline, CDR1 MNHNS and CDR2 SASEGT. The CDR3 region is CASSGQGGRIGSPLHF. The CDR3 DNA reads as TGTGCCAGCAGTGGACAGGGAGGTCGTATCGGTTCACCCCTCCACTTT.

This clone has only one observation. This chain joins TRBV18 and TRBJ2-1; TRBD1 aligns across 7 bases. The CDR3 length is 15 residues. The germline CDR1 and CDR2 sequences are KGHSH and LQKENI. V trimming: 3 bases; J trimming: 1 base; junction bases outside the gene matches: 3. CDR3 nucleotides: TGTGCCAGCTCACCCGGACAGGCGTCCTACAATGAGCAGTTCTTC. Protein product: CASSPGQASYNEQFF.

The rearrangement joins TRBV25-1 to TRBJ1-1; D is possibly TRBD1 (6 bases). CDR3 length: 15 residues. Germline CDR1 is MGHDK and CDR2 is SYGVNS. V was trimmed by 4 bases and J by 1 base, leaving 13 bases between them. The CDR3 bases are TGTGCCAGCAGTGCCCCCGGGACACCGAACACTGAAGCTTTCTTT. It translates to CASSAPGTPNTEAFF.

V usage is TRBV7-2 and J usage is TRBJ1-5, with a possible D match to TRBD1 (5 bases). This CDR3 has 15 residues. Germline CDR1 and CDR2: SGHTA and FQGNSA. The V end lost 4 bases, the J end lost 0 bases, and 10 bases lay between the germline ends. The chain's CDR3 is CASSSQGYSNQPQHF. The DNA of the CDR3 is TGTGCCAGCAGCTCTCAGGGTTATAGCAATCAGCCCCAGCATTTT.